Listed here are 6 T cell receptor beta chains from one sample, sequenced in a study of T cells in tuberculosis. The protocol was immunoSEQ multiplex PCR, while the TCRdb copy is restricted to in-frame clones and leaves out a portion. Of about 23,000 clones in the sample, just under 97% were seen once. Sequenced material: PBMCs. The receptors were sampled from a donor aged 10 to 29 with latent tuberculosis or without tuberculosis infection.

The CDR3 DNA follows: TGTGCCAGCAGCCAGGGACAGGGGGTCTATTCGCGGCGGTTTTTT. Its protein product is CASSQGQGVYSRRFF. The rearrangement uses TRBV6-5 and TRBJ1-4; 11 bases line up with TRBD1. The CDR3 covers 15 residues. The ends lost 6 bases at V and 16 bases at J; junction bases unmatched: 16. CDR1 and CDR2 from the germline V gene are MNHEY and SVGAGI.

CDR3 sequence (DNA): TGTGCCAGCAGTCTGACTAGCGACTCCGGGGAGCTGTTTTTT. Its translation is CASSLTSDSGELFF. V gene TRBV6-4 combines with J gene TRBJ2-2; 8 nucleotides align to TRBD2. Germline values: CDR1 MRHNA, CDR2 SNTAGT. The CDR3 spans 14 residues. The trim removed 5 bases at V and 6 bases at J, leaving 5 bases unmatched.

This clone was seen a single time. This sequence joins TRBV19 and TRBJ1-1, with D possibly being TRBD1 (5 bases). Germline V gene sequence: CDR1 LNHDA, CDR2 SQIVND (reference sequence). CDR3 length: 14 amino acids. The germline V and J ends were trimmed by 3 bases and 1 base, with 9 bases remaining between them. Written as DNA, the CDR3 is TGTGCCAGTAGTATTCGGGGGGGGAACACTGAAGCTTTCTTT. It is translated as CASSIRGGNTEAFF.

The chain links TRBV5-1 to TRBJ1-1; no definite D call. The CDR3 has 12 residues. V lost 5 bases, J lost 1 base, and 6 bases lay in between. CDR1 and CDR2 from the germline V gene are SGHRS and YFSETQ. This chain's CDR3 is CASSSWNTEAFF. As DNA, the CDR3 is TGCGCCAGCAGTTCGTGGAACACTGAAGCTTTCTTT.

The rearrangement joins TRBV4-1 to TRBJ1-2, with 7 nucleotides matching TRBD1. CDR3 size: 15 residues. Germline CDR1 MGHRA, CDR2 YSYEKL. J was trimmed by 3 bases and V by 4 bases; bases with no gene match: 8. As DNA, the CDR3 is TGCGCCAGCAGCCCGGACAGGAGCCTTGACTATGGCTACACCTTC. Translation gives CASSPDRSLDYGYTF.

V is TRBV6-4 and J is TRBJ2-3, with TRBD2 identical over 12 bases. The germline V gene encodes CDR1 MRHNA and CDR2 SNTAGT. The V gene end was trimmed by 0 bases and the J gene end by 0 bases; junction bases not matched to a gene: 1. The CDR3 totals 17 residues. CDR3 coding DNA: TGTGCCAGCAGTGACTCGACTAGCGGGGGTAGCACAGATACGCAGTATTTT. Translated, it gives CASSDSTSGGSTDTQYF.